This TCR beta chain was identified in a study of T cell responses to AZD1222 COVID-19 vaccine. Study findings and constraints: White British people made up most donors, females outnumbered males, and clonal diversity was possibly underestimated. Only a handful of AZD1222 recipients, several in all, had baseline seropositivity. Along spike, vaccine-associated CD4 TCRs were found throughout, with dominance at 160-218 and 743-854.

Sequencing used immunoSEQ multiplex PCR; TCRdb keeps in-frame clones, though not all of them. The sample carries about 120,000 clones, around 92% recorded once. Second doses at about 4 or about 12 weeks were pooled. A word on this clone: Its antigen remains unidentified.

CDR1 and CDR2 from the germline V gene are SNHLY and FYNNEI. The CDR3 loop spans 18 amino acids. V was shortened by 6 bases and J by 7 bases, with 28 bases between the two germline ends. V usage is TRBV2 and J usage is TRBJ2-1; D possibly matches TRBD1 or TRBD2 (6 bases each). The starting material was peripheral blood, obtained 28 days after the second AZD1222 dose. The receptor comes from an adult who received the AZD1222 COVID-19 vaccine. The CDR3 sequence is CASRPYQRGPISANEQFF. The CDR3 DNA follows: TGTGCCAGCAGGCCCTACCAACGGGGGCCCATAAGCGCAAATGAGCAGTTCTTC.